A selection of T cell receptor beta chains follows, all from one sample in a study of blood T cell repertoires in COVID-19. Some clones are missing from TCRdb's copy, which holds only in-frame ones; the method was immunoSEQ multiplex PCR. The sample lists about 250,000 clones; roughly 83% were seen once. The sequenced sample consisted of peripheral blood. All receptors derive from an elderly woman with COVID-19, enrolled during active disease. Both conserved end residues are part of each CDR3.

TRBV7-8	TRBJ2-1	CASSVLAGGPYNEQFF
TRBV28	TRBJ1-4	CASSLWTGGVKLFF
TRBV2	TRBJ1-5	CASTGQYNQPQHF
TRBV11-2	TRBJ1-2	CASSLVRGRRTAGGYTF
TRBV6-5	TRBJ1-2	CASSFFGGGEDYGYTF
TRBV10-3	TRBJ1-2	CAISGSGGVGYTF
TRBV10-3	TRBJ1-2	CAISELKGAGNYGYTF
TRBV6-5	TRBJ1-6	CASSSDRANSPLHF
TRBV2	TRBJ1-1	CASSEGRAFF
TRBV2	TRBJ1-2	CASLLDQPPVGQAFF
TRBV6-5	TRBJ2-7	CASRPPGGRYEQYF